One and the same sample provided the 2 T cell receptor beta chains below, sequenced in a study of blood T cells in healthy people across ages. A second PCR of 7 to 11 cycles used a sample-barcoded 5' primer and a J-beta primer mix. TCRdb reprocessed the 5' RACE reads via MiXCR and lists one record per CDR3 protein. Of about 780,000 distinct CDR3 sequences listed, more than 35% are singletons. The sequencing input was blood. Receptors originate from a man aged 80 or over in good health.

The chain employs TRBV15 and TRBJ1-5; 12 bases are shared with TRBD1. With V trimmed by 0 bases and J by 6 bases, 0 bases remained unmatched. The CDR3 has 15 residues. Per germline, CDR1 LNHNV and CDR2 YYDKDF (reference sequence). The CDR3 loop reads CATSREGQGAQPQHF. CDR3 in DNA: TGTGCCACCAGCAGAGAGGGACAGGGGGCTCAGCCCCAGCATTTT.

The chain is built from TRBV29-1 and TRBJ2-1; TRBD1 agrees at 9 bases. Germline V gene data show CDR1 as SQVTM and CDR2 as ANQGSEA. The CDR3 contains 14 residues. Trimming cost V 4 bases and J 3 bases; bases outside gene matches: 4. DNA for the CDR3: TGCAGCGTTGGGGACAGGGTTGTCTACAATGAGCAGTTCTTC. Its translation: CSVGDRVVYNEQFF.